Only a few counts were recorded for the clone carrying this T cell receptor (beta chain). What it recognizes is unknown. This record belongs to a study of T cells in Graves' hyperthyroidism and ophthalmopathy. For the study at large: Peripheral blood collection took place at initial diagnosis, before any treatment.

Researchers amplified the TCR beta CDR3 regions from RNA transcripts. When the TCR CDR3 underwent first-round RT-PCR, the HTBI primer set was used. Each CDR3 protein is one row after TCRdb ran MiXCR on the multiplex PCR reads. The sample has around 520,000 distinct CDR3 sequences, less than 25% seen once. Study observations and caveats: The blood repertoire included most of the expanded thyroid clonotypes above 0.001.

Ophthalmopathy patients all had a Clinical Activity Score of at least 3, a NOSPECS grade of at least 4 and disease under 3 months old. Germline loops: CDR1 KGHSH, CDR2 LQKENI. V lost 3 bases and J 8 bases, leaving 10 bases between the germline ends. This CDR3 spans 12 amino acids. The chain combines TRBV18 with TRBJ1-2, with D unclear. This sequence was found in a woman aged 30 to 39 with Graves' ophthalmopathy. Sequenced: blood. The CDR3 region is CASSPADRGYTF. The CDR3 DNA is TGTGCCAGCTCACCCGCGGATCGGGGCTACACCTTC.